This T cell receptor beta chain was identified during a study of shared clonotypes between healthy human individuals (dated by TCRdb to 2018 to 2021). About the investigation overall: Three men and a couple of women, aged 18 to 49 years, made up the cohort. Per donor, three plates each were used for CD4 naive and CD4 memory, two for CD8 naive, and one for CD8 memory. To estimate repertoire size and how much clonotypes are shared between individuals, the study performed deep sequencing of blood TCR repertoires from 4 to 6 healthy adults. Libraries were prepared and TCR repertoires were sequenced by different laboratories using diverse techniques, in order to increase sequencing depth and limit assay-specific biases. Each donor's leukapheresis produced roughly between roughly 0.85 and 9 billion PBMCs.

Points on this clone: Its antigen remains undetermined. Base qualities are missing; no much larger clone stands one base away.

Per the germline V gene, SNHLY is the CDR1 and FYNNEI is the CDR2. Taken from cysteine to phenylalanine, the CDR3 has 14 residues. Of the read, only the CDR3 DNA is kept; its 42 bases are in frame from base 1. V loses 3 bases of germline sequence and J loses 5 bases, and the interval between the two ends is 13 bases. TCR CDR3 regions were amplified from genomic DNA by multiplex PCR using the deep immunoSEQ assay. Extracted genomic DNA from each cell subset was spread evenly across all wells of several immunoSEQ 96-well plates, with each plate serving as a replicate. For sorted subsets, about 0.2 ug genomic DNA, equal to 25,000 to 35,000 T cell genomes, was loaded into each replicate PCR. Purified libraries were measured with a Qubit 3.0 fluorometer, size-checked on a Bioanalyzer 2100, and measured again with the KAPA Library Quantification kit. Every immunoSEQ 96-well plate was sequenced on a dedicated single-read 150-cycle Illumina NextSeq 550 flow cell. For the original study's pipeline: The immunoSEQ output contained only junctional sequences without quality scores, so filtering could not match that applied to full-length reads. To assign V/J genes and CDR3, sequences were annotated against IMGT germline references using PyIR, a Python wrapper for IgBLAST v1.9. Reads were removed for weak V/J assignments (E-value above 1e-6), missing CDR3, stop codons, out-of-frame junctions, or ambiguous translated residues. V3J clonotypes were defined as sequences sharing the same inferred V gene, J gene, and CDR3 amino acid sequence. Percentage overlap between repertoires was computed as shared unique clonotypes divided by the size of the smaller repertoire. Three approaches were used to assess repertoire richness: RTK rarefaction, the Chao1 estimator, and Recon v2.1 estimates of unobserved clonotypes. Generation probabilities for all TCRbeta clonotypes obtained by the gDNA method from a handful of donors were computed using OLGA. Here the immuneACCESS table is served through TCRdb, limited to in-frame sequences with V and J called. Missing clones are a known gap in these copies; in checked studies unresolved V genes cover under half, and the rest lacks a known reason. D and trimming come from the DNA, and the V and J calls and clone size come from that table. The sample table holds hundreds of thousands of clones, of which around 97% were seen once. Clones ranked in the top ten supply 0.055% to 0.07% of the sample.

What the study reported, not specific to this receptor: Because the study included only a small number of donors, the genetic and exposure-history diversity represented was limited. Larger estimated clonotype richness was generally found for naive subsets than for memory subsets. Based on pairwise subsampling, the degree of clonotype sharing among donors was expected to be affected by sequencing depth. Sampling was limited to blood, and TCR repertoires in tissue likely differ from TCR repertoires in blood. When a handful of donors were compared, the shared fraction of clonotypes was about 5.4% for naive CD4, more than 3% for naive CD8, roughly 2.3% for memory CD4, and under 0.5% for memory CD8. Higher generation probabilities were observed for clonotypes shared by all four sorted-subset donors than for non-shared clonotypes. Incomplete sequencing was indicated by rarefaction of sorted-subset datasets, despite the large sequencing depth.

Donors were healthy HIV-negative adults with no recently reported acute infections or vaccinations. Every donor was a Caucasian adult living in Nashville, Tennessee, USA. CD4+ T cells were enriched through magnetic negative selection, after which naive cells were positively selected on CD45RA and the remaining negative fraction served as the memory subset. After blood collection by leukapheresis, PBMCs were isolated using Ficoll-Histopaque density gradient centrifugation and then cryopreserved in the vapor phase of liquid nitrogen. Analytical flow cytometry was used to check the purity and quantity of each magnetically sorted T cell population. Genomic DNA was isolated from each sorted fraction and quantified by UV absorbance on a Nanodrop 2000c.

The sequence is built from TRBV2 and TRBJ2-5; a tentative D match to TRBD2 spans 7 bases. This receptor was taken from a woman aged 30 to 39 in good health. Sequencing was done on a sample of naive CD4+ T cells sorted from blood. In light of the paper, this sample's cell subset or site label describes: CD45RA+ positively selected. The sequence in DNA is TGTGCCAGCAGTGATTGGGGGGGCGCCGAGACCCAGTACTTC. Its product reads: CASSDWGGAETQYF.